Listed here is a single T cell receptor beta chain. Its target is not known. Every isolated RNA sample was fully reverse transcribed, so sequencing captured expressed TCRB transcripts. Profiled with immunoSEQ multiplex PCR; TCRdb holds only in-frame clones, not every one. The repertoire has roughly 53,000 clones, roughly 40% of them found once; the top ten carry over 1.1%. The CDR3 is 14 residues long. Trimming removed 5 bases from V and 5 bases from J, with 12 bases in between. Per germline, CDR1 MNHEY and CDR2 SMNVEV (reference sequence). These data are taken from a study of beta chain features in type 1 diabetes. Overall study results and limits: Patients with Type 1 diabetes showed moderately but significantly shorter TCRB CDR3s in all four CD4+ subsets. For type 1 diabetes patients, VDJ junctions showed fewer insertions and more deletions.

Sequencing used Tregs from blood. The TCR comes from a young man with type 1 diabetes. The gene calls are TRBV27 and TRBJ2-2; a weak D match, TRBD1 (6 bases). The CDR3 DNA follows: TGTGCCAGCAGTCCGCGGACAGCTACCGGGGAGCTGTTTTTT. Its translation: CASSPRTATGELFF.